This TCR beta chain was found in a study of shared clonotypes between healthy human individuals. Study summary: Per donor, three plates held CD4 naive cells, three held CD4 memory, two held CD8 naive and one held CD8 memory. Study outcomes and limitations: Clonotype sharing among donors, it was expected, would be affected by sequencing depth. Sorted-subset sequencing was shown by rarefaction to be incomplete despite large depth. Naive subsets tended to show greater estimated richness than memory subsets.

Note on this clone: Its antigen is not identified.

CDR1 is MNHEY, CDR2 SMNVEV, per germline (reference sequence). CDR3 size: 13 residues. V was pared by 3 bases and J by 7 bases, with 7 bases between. Generated by immunoSEQ multiplex PCR, the TCRdb table keeps only in-frame clones and is missing some. The data contain approximately 600,000 clones, 85% to 95% of them singletons. Terminally differentiated effector memory CD45RA+ cells were excluded by CCR7 positive selection of CD45RO-negative cells. This receptor was identified in a woman aged 25 to 39 in good health. The material sequenced was naive CD8+ T cells sorted from blood. This chain uses TRBV27 with TRBJ1-6; D not resolved. CDR3 sequence (DNA): TGTGCCAGCAGTTTCGGGGTCAATTCACCCCTCCACTTT. Amino acid sequence: CASSFGVNSPLHF.